This T cell receptor beta chain was captured by sequencing in a study of blood T cell repertoires in COVID-19. Measured with immunoSEQ multiplex PCR; TCRdb has only the in-frame clones, and not every one. The sample lists over 80,000 clones, approximately 85% occurring once. The CDR3 is 14 amino acids. The V end was cut by 5 bases, the J end by 10 bases, with 17 bases between. Germline V gene lookup returns CDR1 MNHEY and CDR2 SVGAGI. Sequences were obtained from peripheral blood. This sequence originates from a woman of 80 years or more with active or convalescent COVID-19. The chain combines TRBV6-5 with TRBJ2-2, with TRBD2 as a possible D gene (6 bases). The chain's CDR3 is CASSPTLGTQELFF. CDR3 coding DNA: TGTGCCAGCAGTCCTACACTGGGGACTCAGGAGCTGTTTTTT.